This is a list of T cell receptor beta chains from one sample in a study of T cell clones after liver transplantation. Generated by immunoSEQ multiplex PCR, the TCRdb table keeps only in-frame clones and is missing some. The sample comprises tens of thousands of clones, around 93% of which are singletons, and over 0.75% rests with the top ten. Sample: CD4+ T cells from blood, taken around 27 months after liver transplant. These receptor sequences come from a human patient who received a liver transplant. Among the T cells, some may be from the graft donor. Each CDR3 is given with its conserved first and last residue. A D gene is named only where the DNA matches it firmly. Some rows have no size entry. The others give once, few or many, or a class for an expanded clone.

abundance: .; j_gene: TRBJ1-1; d_gene: .; v_gene: TRBV5-4; CDR3nt: TGTGCCAGCAGCGTAGGGGGTGAGGGTGAAGCTTTCTTT; CDR3aa: CASSVGGEGEAFF
abundance: .; j_gene: TRBJ2-5; d_gene: TRBD2; v_gene: TRBV6-6; CDR3nt: TGTGCCAGCGGATCCCCAGGGCGGGAGGCTGAGACCCAGTACTTC; CDR3aa: CASGSPGREAETQYF
abundance: .; j_gene: TRBJ1-5; d_gene: .; v_gene: TRBV19; CDR3nt: TGTGCCACCAGCTTGTGGGATCAGCCCCAGCATTTT; CDR3aa: CATSLWDQPQHF
abundance: .; j_gene: TRBJ2-1; d_gene: TRBD2; v_gene: TRBV7-2; CDR3nt: TGTGCCAGCAGCTCCCCACTGGGTGGCGGGAGCTCCTACAATGAGCAGTTCTTC; CDR3aa: CASSSPLGGGSSYNEQFF
abundance: .; j_gene: TRBJ2-3; d_gene: TRBD1; v_gene: TRBV30; CDR3nt: TGTGCCTGGAGTGTACGGGACAGGGGGCCCACAGATACGCAGTATTTT; CDR3aa: CAWSVRDRGPTDTQYF
abundance: once; j_gene: TRBJ2-5; d_gene: .; v_gene: TRBV6-1; CDR3nt: TGTGCCAGCAGTGAAATACGTGGAGGCAAGACTCAAGAGACCCAGTACTTC; CDR3aa: CASSEIRGGKTQETQYF
abundance: .; j_gene: TRBJ2-3; d_gene: .; v_gene: TRBV2; CDR3nt: TGTGCCAGCAGTGAGGATAGAACAGATACGCAGTATTTT; CDR3aa: CASSEDRTDTQYF
abundance: .; j_gene: TRBJ1-5; d_gene: .; v_gene: TRBV5-4; CDR3nt: TGTGCCAGCAGCTTGAAGACAGGGCCCCAGCATTTT; CDR3aa: CASSLKTGPQHF
abundance: few; j_gene: TRBJ1-5; d_gene: .; v_gene: TRBV29-1; CDR3nt: TGCAGCGCTACGGGAGTTAATCAGCCCCAGCATTTT; CDR3aa: CSATGVNQPQHF
abundance: .; j_gene: TRBJ2-3; d_gene: .; v_gene: TRBV5-3; CDR3nt: TGTGCCAGAAGCTTGGCCCAAGAGGGATGCCCCACAGATACGCAGTATTTT; CDR3aa: CARSLAQEGCPTDTQYF
abundance: .; j_gene: TRBJ2-1; d_gene: TRBD2; v_gene: TRBV5-1; CDR3nt: TGCGCCAGCAGCACGGGACTAGCGGGCCACAATGAGCAGTTCTTC; CDR3aa: CASSTGLAGHNEQFF
abundance: few; j_gene: TRBJ2-5; d_gene: .; v_gene: TRBV7-6; CDR3nt: TGTGCCAGCAGCTCCCTCCTGTCAGGGACCCAGTACTTC; CDR3aa: CASSSLLSGTQYF
abundance: .; j_gene: TRBJ2-1; d_gene: TRBD2; v_gene: TRBV5-1; CDR3nt: TGCGCCAGCAGCCCCCCTAGCGGGAGGGTCAATGAGCAGTTCTTC; CDR3aa: CASSPPSGRVNEQFF
abundance: .; j_gene: TRBJ2-7; d_gene: .; v_gene: TRBV5-1; CDR3nt: TGCGCCAGCAGCTTACTACCAGGGACTCACGAGCAGTACTTC; CDR3aa: CASSLLPGTHEQYF
abundance: .; j_gene: TRBJ1-1; d_gene: TRBD1; v_gene: TRBV9; CDR3nt: TGTGCCAGCAGCGTAGGGACAGGGAGAGTGAACACTGAAGCTTTCTTT; CDR3aa: CASSVGTGRVNTEAFF
abundance: .; j_gene: TRBJ2-4; d_gene: TRBD1; v_gene: TRBV18; CDR3nt: TGTGCCAGCTCCCCCGACAGGGTTGGCATTCAGTACTTC; CDR3aa: CASSPDRVGIQYF
abundance: .; j_gene: TRBJ2-3; d_gene: .; v_gene: TRBV11-2; CDR3nt: TGTGCCAGCAGCCTGGGGCGGGGGCGGTCAGATACGCAGTATTTT; CDR3aa: CASSLGRGRSDTQYF
abundance: .; j_gene: TRBJ2-2; d_gene: TRBD2; v_gene: TRBV2; CDR3nt: TGTGCCAGCGGGCGGGAGTCCGGGACCGGGGAGCTGTTTTTT; CDR3aa: CASGRESGTGELFF
abundance: .; j_gene: TRBJ1-5; d_gene: .; v_gene: TRBV7-2; CDR3nt: TGTGCCAGCAGCCTGGACGGCTCCGCGCGCCAGCCCCAGCATTTT; CDR3aa: CASSLDGSARQPQHF
abundance: .; j_gene: TRBJ2-3; d_gene: .; v_gene: TRBV11-2; CDR3nt: TGTGCCAGCAGCTCCGGACGGGGGCAGGAAGATACGCAGTATTTT; CDR3aa: CASSSGRGQEDTQYF
abundance: .; j_gene: TRBJ2-7; d_gene: .; v_gene: TRBV7-2; CDR3nt: TGTGCCAGCAGCTTAGATCCCGACGGAGCGCGCTCCTACGAGCAGTACTTC; CDR3aa: CASSLDPDGARSYEQYF
abundance: .; j_gene: TRBJ1-1; d_gene: .; v_gene: TRBV2; CDR3nt: TGTGCCAGCGAGGGTTACCTGAACACTGAAGCTTTCTTT; CDR3aa: CASEGYLNTEAFF
abundance: once; j_gene: TRBJ1-4; d_gene: .; v_gene: TRBV6-5; CDR3nt: TGTGCCAGCGCCAGGGGCCCTCTATCTGAAAAACTGTTTTTT; CDR3aa: CASARGPLSEKLFF
abundance: .; j_gene: TRBJ2-2; d_gene: .; v_gene: TRBV19; CDR3nt: TGTGCCAGTAGAAAAAGTACCGGGGAGCTGTTTTTT; CDR3aa: CASRKSTGELFF
abundance: .; j_gene: TRBJ2-1; d_gene: .; v_gene: TRBV7-3; CDR3nt: TGTGCCAGCAGCAAGGGAGTTGGTGTCCCTGTCTTC; CDR3aa: CASSKGVGVPVF
abundance: once; j_gene: TRBJ1-3; d_gene: .; v_gene: TRBV30; CDR3nt: TGTGCCTGGACAGAAGGAAACACCATATATTTT; CDR3aa: CAWTEGNTIYF
abundance: .; j_gene: TRBJ2-3; d_gene: .; v_gene: TRBV11-3; CDR3nt: TGTGCCAGCAGCTTAGGTCTTGGCGGGAACACAGATACGCAGTATTTT; CDR3aa: CASSLGLGGNTDTQYF
abundance: .; j_gene: TRBJ2-4; d_gene: .; v_gene: TRBV2; CDR3nt: TGTGCCAGCAGTGGGGACTCACGGGCCAAAAACATTCAGTACTTC; CDR3aa: CASSGDSRAKNIQYF
abundance: .; j_gene: TRBJ2-1; d_gene: TRBD2; v_gene: TRBV10-1; CDR3nt: TGCGCCAGCAGTGAGTCGAAAGGGACTAGCGGACCTTACAATGAGCAGTTCTTC; CDR3aa: CASSESKGTSGPYNEQFF
abundance: .; j_gene: TRBJ2-3; d_gene: .; v_gene: TRBV13; CDR3nt: TGTGCCAGCAGCCGTAGGAGTGCTAGCACAGATACGCAGTATTTT; CDR3aa: CASSRRSASTDTQYF
abundance: .; j_gene: TRBJ2-7; d_gene: TRBD1; v_gene: TRBV5-6; CDR3nt: TGTGCCAGCAGCGACACAGGACAGGGCGGGTGGCAGTACTTC; CDR3aa: CASSDTGQGGWQYF
abundance: .; j_gene: TRBJ2-7; d_gene: .; v_gene: TRBV7-2; CDR3nt: TGTGCCAGCAGCCCCACTAATATCGCCGGCGGGCAGTACTTC; CDR3aa: CASSPTNIAGGQYF
abundance: .; j_gene: TRBJ1-3; d_gene: .; v_gene: TRBV7-2; CDR3nt: TGTGCCAGCAGCTCCGGGGCGGGGTTCCGCTCTGGAAACACCATATATTTT; CDR3aa: CASSSGAGFRSGNTIYF